The next 26 T cell receptor beta chains were all read from a single sample in a study of graft-versus-host responses after intestinal transplantation. No antigen is known for these receptors. TCRdb keeps only in-frame clones here, not all; method: immunoSEQ multiplex PCR. The table has around 50,000 clones, 70% to 85% seen once. The starting material was unstimulated CD4+ T cells sorted from spleen or lymph node cells, obtained before transplant. All receptors come from a human donor who was the organ donor for an intestinal transplant.

The chain combines TRBV4-2 with TRBJ2-7, with 14 positions matching TRBD2. Trimming at V came to 4 bases and at J to 1 base, leaving 6 bases not matched to a gene. Germline V gene data show CDR1 as LGHNA and CDR2 as YNFKEQ. CDR3 size: 17 residues. The CDR3 DNA is TGTGCCAGCAGCCCCCGACTAGCGGGAGGGCTTTCCTACGAGCAGTACTTC. This sequence encodes CASSPRLAGGLSYEQYF.

The chain uses TRBV11-3 and TRBJ1-1; D is unresolved. The CDR3 extends over 15 amino acids. Germline lookup yields CDR1 SGHNT and CDR2 YENEEA. Trimming left V 1 base short and J 1 base short, with 10 bases between. CDR3 DNA sequence: TGTGCCAGCAGCTTAGGTAAACTAGGGAACACTGAAGCTTTCTTT. This translates into CASSLGKLGNTEAFF.

This sequence joins TRBV5-4 and TRBJ2-7; 8 nucleotides match TRBD1. The CDR3 consists of 16 residues. Germline-derived CDR1 and CDR2 are SGHNT and YYREEE (reference sequence). V was clipped by 4 bases and J by 2 bases; unmatched bases: 11. The CDR3 here is CASSPKTGTGAYEQYF. In DNA form, the CDR3 reads TGTGCCAGCAGCCCGAAAACCGGGACAGGTGCCTACGAGCAGTACTTC.

The CDR3 region has the DNA TGTGCCAGCAGTAACAGGCTAGGGGCTGAAGCTTTCTTT. Translating it yields CASSNRLGAEAFF. This sequence joins TRBV6-5 and TRBJ1-1; TRBD1 is a possible D gene (5 bases). This CDR3 is 13 amino acids long. The ends were cut back, 5 bases at V and 6 bases at J, with 13 bases in the middle. CDR1 is MNHEY and CDR2 is SVGAGI in the germline V gene.

V gene TRBV19 combines with J gene TRBJ2-3; D unclear. The germline CDR1 and CDR2 sequences are LNHDA and SQIVND (reference sequence). This CDR3 has 12 amino acids. V was clipped by 5 bases and J by 2 bases, with 5 bases between them. CDR3 loop: CASSYPTDTQYF. The CDR3 DNA is TGTGCCAGTAGTTACCCCACAGATACGCAGTATTTT.

The V and J genes are TRBV10-2 and TRBJ1-4; D is perhaps TRBD1 (6 bases). The CDR3 totals 13 residues. Germline CDR1 WSHSY, CDR2 SAAADI. V gave up 8 bases and J gave up 7 bases, with 14 bases separating them. CDR3 DNA sequence: TGCGCCAGCTGCCGGGACATTAGTGAAAAACTGTTTTTT. It is translated as CASCRDISEKLFF.

This chain connects TRBV27 to TRBJ1-5, with D possibly matching TRBD1 (5 bases). The CDR3 loop spans 14 amino acids. CDR1 is MNHEY, CDR2 SMNVEV, per germline (reference sequence). Trimming shortened V by 6 bases and J by 1 base, and 10 bases separated the two germline ends. CDR3 sequence reads: CASSRESSNQPQHF. CDR3 nucleotides: TGTGCCAGCAGCAGGGAGTCGAGCAATCAGCCCCAGCATTTT.

The chain has TRBV30 and TRBJ2-5; perhaps TRBD1 as D (5 bases). Germline values: CDR1 GTSNPN, CDR2 SVGIG (reference sequence). This CDR3 is 15 amino acids long. Trimming removed 0 bases at V and 4 bases at J, with 15 bases between. The CDR3 sequence is CAWSVFGIGVETQYF. The CDR3 nucleotides read TGTGCCTGGAGTGTATTTGGTATAGGGGTAGAGACCCAGTACTTC.

This sequence joins TRBV7-2 and TRBJ2-3, with TRBD2 identical over 11 bases. The CDR3 loop spans 14 amino acids. V shed 2 bases, J shed 7 bases, and the junction held 2 bases outside the gene matches. CDR1 and CDR2 (germline): SGHTA, FQGNSA. The CDR3 nucleotides are TGTGCCAGCAGCTTATTAGCGGGGGGGCATACGCAGTATTTT. This translates into CASSLLAGGHTQYF.

The chain joins TRBV30 to TRBJ2-1; D gene uncertain. The CDR3 is made up of 10 amino acids. In germline, CDR1 is GTSNPN, CDR2 SVGIG (reference sequence). Trimming cost V 5 bases and J 7 bases, with 6 bases left between them. CDR3 nucleotides: TGTGCCTGGCGGCGGAATGAGCAGTTCTTC. It yields the protein CAWRRNEQFF.

This sequence joins TRBV5-1 and TRBJ2-1; D remains unclear. Trimming stripped 6 bases from V and 0 bases from J, with 19 bases between. The V gene's germline CDR1 is SGHRS and CDR2 YFSETQ. This CDR3 contains 17 residues. The CDR3 here is CASTPLSAPSSYNEQFF. Here the CDR3 DNA reads TGCGCCAGCACCCCCCTCAGCGCGCCTAGCTCCTACAATGAGCAGTTCTTC.

This clone was seen only a few times. This chain links TRBV30 with TRBJ2-7; D not certain. Germline V CDR1 and CDR2: GTSNPN, SVGIG (reference sequence). Trimming pared 0 bases from V and 1 base from J, leaving 4 bases between. CDR3 length: 12 residues. The CDR3 protein is CAWSVGSYEQYF. The CDR3 DNA follows: TGTGCCTGGAGTGTTGGGTCCTACGAGCAGTACTTC.

The chain links TRBV19 to TRBJ1-5; TRBD1 matches 7 bases. The CDR3 consists of 15 residues. Per the germline V gene, CDR1 is LNHDA and CDR2 is SQIVND (reference sequence). V shed 4 bases, J shed 4 bases, and the junction held 7 bases outside the gene matches. CDR3 residues: CASSTLTGRNQPQHF. The CDR3 DNA is TGTGCCAGTAGTACCCTGACAGGGCGAAATCAGCCCCAGCATTTT.

V and J are TRBV5-8 and TRBJ2-3; TRBD2 agrees at 9 bases. V was clipped by 1 base and J by 0 bases; unmatched bases: 0. The CDR3 contains 15 residues. Germline CDR1 SGHTS, CDR2 YDEGEE. CDR3 loop: CASSLTSGSTDTQYF. CDR3 nucleotide sequence: TGTGCCAGCAGCTTGACTAGCGGGAGCACAGATACGCAGTATTTT.

The chain couples TRBV4-1 to TRBJ1-2; a possible D gene is TRBD1 (5 bases). The V gene's germline CDR1 is MGHRA and CDR2 YSYEKL. This CDR3 spans 13 amino acids. V lost 1 base to trimming and J lost 4 bases, with 7 bases between them. CDR3 sequence reads: CASSQGQGYGYTF. The DNA of the CDR3 is TGCGCCAGCAGCCAAGGCCAGGGCTATGGCTACACCTTC.

The gene calls are TRBV5-1 and TRBJ2-7; 12 bases agree with TRBD2. The length of the CDR3 is 16 residues. V was pared by 0 bases and J by 6 bases, with 7 bases of the junction left unmatched. Germline V gene sequence: CDR1 SGHRS, CDR2 YFSETQ. The CDR3, as DNA: TGCGCCAGCAGCTTGGGACTAGCGGGAGCAATGTCCGAGCAGTACTTC. Translating it yields CASSLGLAGAMSEQYF.

The V and J genes are TRBV19 and TRBJ1-6; a possible D gene is TRBD1 (6 bases). From germline, CDR1 is LNHDA and CDR2 SQIVND (reference sequence). With 7 bases removed from V and 8 bases from J, the gap between germline ends came to 18 bases. This CDR3 region has 15 residues. The CDR3 nucleotides are TGTGCCAGTAAGGCAGGGGAGTTAGTTGATTCACCCCTCCACTTT. This gives the protein CASKAGELVDSPLHF.

The gene calls are TRBV11-2 and TRBJ1-2, with 8 positions matching TRBD1. The CDR3 has 14 residues. The junction had 3 bases not matched to a gene; V was cut back by 1 base and J by 5 bases. From germline, CDR1 is SGHAT and CDR2 FQNNGV. The CDR3 is CASSLGDRLYGYTF. For the CDR3, the DNA is TGTGCCAGCAGCTTAGGGGACAGGTTGTATGGCTACACCTTC.

In its sample, this clone was seen a few times. The J gene is TRBJ2-7, the V gene TRBV27; the match to TRBD1 covers 8 bases. Per germline, CDR1 MNHEY and CDR2 SMNVEV (reference sequence). With 6 bases clipped from V and 2 bases from J, the junction kept 6 bases outside the gene matches. The CDR3 spans 14 residues. Here the CDR3 DNA reads TGTGCCAGCAGAACGACAGGGGTTCCCTACGAGCAGTACTTC. Protein sequence: CASRTTGVPYEQYF.

The chain recombines TRBV29-1 with TRBJ2-7, with a tentative D call TRBD2 (6 bases). Germline CDR1 SQVTM, CDR2 ANQGSEA. V lost 6 bases to trimming and J lost 0 bases, with 15 bases between them. The CDR3 totals 14 residues. The CDR3 is CSVTGETSSYEQYF. The CDR3, as DNA: TGCAGCGTGACGGGGGAGACGAGCTCCTACGAGCAGTACTTC.

This chain joins TRBV18 and TRBJ2-3; D tentatively fits TRBD1 or TRBD2 (5 bases each). CDR3 size: 18 residues. CDR1 and CDR2 from the germline V gene are KGHSH and LQKENI. With 3 bases removed from V and 0 bases from J, the gap between germline ends came to 19 bases. CDR3 coding DNA: TGTGCCAGCTCACCCCGGAGAACTAGGGGATCTAGCACAGATACGCAGTATTTT. Encoded protein: CASSPRRTRGSSTDTQYF.

CDR3 amino acids: CASSPDVGETQYF. The CDR3, as DNA: TGTGCCAGCTCACCAGATGTGGGGGAGACCCAGTACTTC. V gene TRBV18 combines with J gene TRBJ2-5; D call uncertain. Between the trimmed V and J ends, which lost 2 bases and 5 bases, there was a span of 9 bases. The CDR3 sequence is 13 residues long. The germline CDR1 and CDR2 sequences are KGHSH and LQKENI.

This chain uses TRBV23-1 with TRBJ1-1, with D possibly being TRBD1 (5 bases). TRBV23-1 is classed as an ORF, of uncertain function. Trimming pared 3 bases from V and 11 bases from J, leaving 13 bases between. CDR3 length: 12 residues. The CDR3 region has the DNA TGCGCCAGCAGTCATTTTGCAGGGCGCGCTTTCTTT. Its protein is CASSHFAGRAFF.

The rearrangement uses TRBV19 and TRBJ2-6; D ambiguous. V was trimmed by 10 bases and J by 1 base, leaving 2 bases between them. Germline V gene lookup returns CDR1 LNHDA and CDR2 SQIVND (reference sequence). The CDR3 has 11 amino acids. CDR3 bases: TGTGCCACTTCTGGGGCCAACGTCCTGACTTTC. Protein product: CATSGANVLTF.

This clone appeared a single time. The chain is built from TRBV5-1 and TRBJ1-6; 7 bases are a match to TRBD1. The length of the CDR3 is 19 residues. Trimming took 0 bases from V and 6 from J; bases not matched to a gene: 15. Germline CDR1 reads SGHRS; CDR2 reads YFSETQ. CDR3 sequence reads: CASSLGGSFGGQLNSPLHF. CDR3 DNA sequence: TGCGCCAGCAGCTTGGGAGGTAGTTTCGGGGGACAGCTTAATTCACCCCTCCACTTT.

This clone was picked up a small number of times. CDR3 nucleotide sequence: TGCGCCAGCAGCTTGGGAGGCGGGGAGCTGTTTTTT. Translating gives CASSLGGGELFF. The gene calls are TRBV5-1 and TRBJ2-2; the D is unclear. Deletions cut 0 bases from V and 7 bases from J, with 4 bases between. The CDR3 has 12 amino acids. The germline gives CDR1 SGHRS, CDR2 YFSETQ.